This is a list of T cell receptor beta chains from one sample in a study of T cells after posttransplantation cyclophosphamide. The repertoire was sequenced with immunoSEQ multiplex PCR; TCRdb's copy has only in-frame clones and lacks some. The data show 42,000 or so clones, roughly 91% seen once. The material sequenced was PBMCs, taken about 62 days after allogeneic stem cell transplant with posttransplant cyclophosphamide. Every receptor here comes from a male patient over 55 who received an allogeneic stem cell transplant from a related donor and was CMV-positive. Some T cells could come from the graft donor. CDR3s include the opening cysteine and the closing phenylalanine or tryptophan. D genes are given only for firm matches. For some rows the clone size is stated as once, few or many, or as a class when expanded; others skip it.

CDR3nt: TGTGCCAGCAGTTACGAGGCGACCCAGTACTTC
CDR3aa: CASSYEATQYF
d_gene: -
j_gene: TRBJ2-5
v_gene: TRBV6-6
abundance: -

CDR3nt: TGTGCCAGTAGTAGTTATCGGGATTCGAGCAATCAGCCCCAGCATTTT
CDR3aa: CASSSYRDSSNQPQHF
d_gene: -
j_gene: TRBJ1-5
v_gene: TRBV19
abundance: -

CDR3nt: TGTGCCAGCAGTGAAGAAGGAGGATCGAACACCGGGGAGCTGTTTTTT
CDR3aa: CASSEEGGSNTGELFF
d_gene: -
j_gene: TRBJ2-2
v_gene: TRBV6-1
abundance: -

CDR3nt: TGTGTAAGTTTAGGGGACAGGGCTTCCTACGAGCAGTACTTC
CDR3aa: CVSLGDRASYEQYF
d_gene: TRBD1
j_gene: TRBJ2-7
v_gene: TRBV6-1
abundance: -

CDR3nt: TGTGCCAGCAGCCCGAGACTTGGCACAGGGGGTTTGAACACTGAAGCTTTCTTT
CDR3aa: CASSPRLGTGGLNTEAFF
d_gene: TRBD1
j_gene: TRBJ1-1
v_gene: TRBV7-6
abundance: -

CDR3nt: TGTGCCAGCAGTGAGGTGACAGGGGTCACAGATACGCAGTATTTT
CDR3aa: CASSEVTGVTDTQYF
d_gene: TRBD1
j_gene: TRBJ2-3
v_gene: TRBV2
abundance: -

CDR3nt: TGTGCCAGCAGCCGTGGACAGGGACCCTTCGACTATGGCTACACCTTC
CDR3aa: CASSRGQGPFDYGYTF
d_gene: TRBD1
j_gene: TRBJ1-2
v_gene: TRBV7-9
abundance: -

CDR3nt: TGTGCCACAAGGGGTATCTTCACAGATACGCAGTATTTT
CDR3aa: CATRGIFTDTQYF
d_gene: -
j_gene: TRBJ2-3
v_gene: TRBV2
abundance: once

CDR3nt: TGTGCCAGCAGTGCTGCGGGGCGCACGGATACGCAGTATTTT
CDR3aa: CASSAAGRTDTQYF
d_gene: -
j_gene: TRBJ2-3
v_gene: TRBV2
abundance: -

CDR3nt: TGTGCCAGCAGCGTAGGCCTGGACAGGGACTACGAGCAGTACTTC
CDR3aa: CASSVGLDRDYEQYF
d_gene: TRBD1
j_gene: TRBJ2-7
v_gene: TRBV9
abundance: -